The clone carrying this T cell receptor (beta chain) occurred a few times. The antigen is undetermined. One entry per CDR3 protein, called by TCRdb with MiXCR from the RACE reads. This sample has roughly 62,000 distinct CDR3 sequences, with roughly 12% found just once. The data stem from a study of human T cells and chemical hapten exposure. Study-level information: Each week of the approximately 23-week study, patients had diphenylcyclopropenone applied to the scalp. Study results and limitations: TCRs at a frequency above 1 in 1000 stayed unchanged with DPC sensitization.

Time point noted: patch test 3, about 24 weeks after DPC sensitization. The treatment: therapeutic diphenylcyclopropenone sensitization with weekly scalp DPC. The study extracted total RNA from unfractionated whole blood. Germline V gives CDR1 MDHEN, CDR2 SYDVKM. CDR3 size: 14 residues. Trimming cost V 3 bases and J 7 bases, with 13 bases left between them. The receptor comes from a man younger than 45 with alopecia areata. Some clones in this sample may be carry-over from other donors' samples. Source: whole blood, taken in connection with sensitization to the hapten diphenylcyclopropenone (DPC). The chain has TRBV28 and TRBJ1-5; D possibly corresponds to TRBD1 (5 bases). The CDR3 coding sequence is TGTGCCAGCAGTTTCAGAGGGACCGGGCAGCCCCAGCATTTT. Its translation is CASSFRGTGQPQHF.